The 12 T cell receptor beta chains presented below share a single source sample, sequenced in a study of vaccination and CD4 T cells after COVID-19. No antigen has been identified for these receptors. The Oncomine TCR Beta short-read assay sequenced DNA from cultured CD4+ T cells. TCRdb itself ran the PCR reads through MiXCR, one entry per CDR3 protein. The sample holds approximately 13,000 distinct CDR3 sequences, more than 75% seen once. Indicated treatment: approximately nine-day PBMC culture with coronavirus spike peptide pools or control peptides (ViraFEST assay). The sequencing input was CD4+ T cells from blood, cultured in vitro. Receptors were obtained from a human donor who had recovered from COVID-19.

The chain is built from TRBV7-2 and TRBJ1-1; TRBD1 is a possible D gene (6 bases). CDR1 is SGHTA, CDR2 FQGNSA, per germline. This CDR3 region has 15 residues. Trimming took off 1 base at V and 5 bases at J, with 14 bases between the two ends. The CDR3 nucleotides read TGTGCCAGCAGCTTAGACTCGGGGGCAGGTACTGAAGCTTTCTTT. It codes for CASSLDSGAGTEAFF.

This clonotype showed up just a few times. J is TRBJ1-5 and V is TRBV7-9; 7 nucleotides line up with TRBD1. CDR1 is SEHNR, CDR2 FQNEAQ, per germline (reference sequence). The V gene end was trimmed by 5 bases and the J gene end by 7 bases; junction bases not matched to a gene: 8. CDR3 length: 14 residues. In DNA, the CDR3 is TGTGCCAGCAGCCTTACAGGGGTTCGGCAGCCCCAGCATTTT. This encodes CASSLTGVRQPQHF.

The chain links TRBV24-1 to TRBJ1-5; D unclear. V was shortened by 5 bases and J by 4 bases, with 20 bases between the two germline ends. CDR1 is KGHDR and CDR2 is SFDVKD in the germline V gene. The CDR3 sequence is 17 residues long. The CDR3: CATSGRAGAGRNQPQHF. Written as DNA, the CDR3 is TGTGCCACCAGTGGTCGAGCCGGAGCAGGACGAAATCAGCCCCAGCATTTT.

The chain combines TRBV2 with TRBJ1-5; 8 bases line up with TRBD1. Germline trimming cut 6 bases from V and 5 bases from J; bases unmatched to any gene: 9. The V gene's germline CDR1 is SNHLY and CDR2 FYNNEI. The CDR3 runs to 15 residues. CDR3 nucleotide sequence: TGTGCCAGCAGAGCGGACAGGGATGGGTATCAGCCCCAGCATTTT. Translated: CASRADRDGYQPQHF.

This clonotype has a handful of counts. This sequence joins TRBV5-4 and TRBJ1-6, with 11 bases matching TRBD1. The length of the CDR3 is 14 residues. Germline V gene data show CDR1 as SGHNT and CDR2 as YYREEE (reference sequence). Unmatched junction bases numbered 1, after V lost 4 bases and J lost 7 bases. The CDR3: CASSRTGGNSPLHF. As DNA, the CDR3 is TGTGCCAGCAGCCGGACAGGGGGCAATTCACCCCTCCACTTT.

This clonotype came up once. The CDR3 DNA is TGTGCCAGCAGTCCCCTACGCGGGAGAAGTGGAGAGACCCAGTACTTC. It specifies CASSPLRGRSGETQYF. The chain uses TRBV6-4 and TRBJ2-5, with TRBD2 matching 7 bases. V was clipped by 5 bases and J by 4 bases; unmatched bases: 13. CDR3 size: 16 residues. Germline V gives CDR1 MRHNA, CDR2 SNTAGT.

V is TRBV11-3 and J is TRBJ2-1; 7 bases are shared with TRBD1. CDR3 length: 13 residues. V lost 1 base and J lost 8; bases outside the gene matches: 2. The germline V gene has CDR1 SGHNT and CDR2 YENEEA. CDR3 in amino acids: CASSLGQGHEQFF. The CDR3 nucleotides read TGTGCCAGCAGCTTAGGACAGGGACATGAGCAGTTCTTC. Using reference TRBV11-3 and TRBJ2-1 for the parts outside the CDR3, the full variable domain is EAGVVQSPRYKIIEKKQPVAFWCNPISGHNTLYWYLQNLGQGPELLIRYENEEAVDDSQLPKDRFSAERLKGVDSTLKIQPAELGDSAVYLCASSLGQGHEQFFGPGTRLTVL.

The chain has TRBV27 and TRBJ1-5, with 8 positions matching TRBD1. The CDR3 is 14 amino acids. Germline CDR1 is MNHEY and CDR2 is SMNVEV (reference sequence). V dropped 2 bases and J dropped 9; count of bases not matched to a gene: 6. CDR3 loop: CASSLRAGGRPQHF. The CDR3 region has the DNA TGTGCCAGCAGTTTAAGGGCAGGGGGCCGGCCCCAGCATTTT.

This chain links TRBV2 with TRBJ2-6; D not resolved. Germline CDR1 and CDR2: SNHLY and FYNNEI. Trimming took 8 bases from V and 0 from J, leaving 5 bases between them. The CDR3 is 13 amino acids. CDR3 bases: TGTGCCAGCCACCTCTCTGGGGCCAACGTCCTGACTTTC. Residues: CASHLSGANVLTF.

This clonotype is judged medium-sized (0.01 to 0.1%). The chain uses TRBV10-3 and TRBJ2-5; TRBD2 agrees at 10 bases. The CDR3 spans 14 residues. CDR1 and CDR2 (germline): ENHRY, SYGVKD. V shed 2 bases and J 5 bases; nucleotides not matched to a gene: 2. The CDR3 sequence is CAISEQTSGETQYF. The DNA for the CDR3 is TGTGCCATCAGTGAGCAGACTAGCGGGGAGACCCAGTACTTC.

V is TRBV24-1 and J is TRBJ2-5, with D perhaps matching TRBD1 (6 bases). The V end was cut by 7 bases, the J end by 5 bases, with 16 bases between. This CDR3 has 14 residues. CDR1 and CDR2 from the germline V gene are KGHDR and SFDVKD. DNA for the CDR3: TGTGCCACCAGCACCACAGGGAGCTTCGAGACCCAGTACTTC. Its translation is CATSTTGSFETQYF.

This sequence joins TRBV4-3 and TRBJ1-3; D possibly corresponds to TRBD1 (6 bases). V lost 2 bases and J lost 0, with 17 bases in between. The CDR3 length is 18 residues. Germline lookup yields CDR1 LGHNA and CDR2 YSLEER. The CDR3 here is CASSQLRAGQNSGNTIYF. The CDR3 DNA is TGCGCCAGCAGCCAATTAAGGGCAGGACAGAACTCTGGAAACACCATATATTTT.